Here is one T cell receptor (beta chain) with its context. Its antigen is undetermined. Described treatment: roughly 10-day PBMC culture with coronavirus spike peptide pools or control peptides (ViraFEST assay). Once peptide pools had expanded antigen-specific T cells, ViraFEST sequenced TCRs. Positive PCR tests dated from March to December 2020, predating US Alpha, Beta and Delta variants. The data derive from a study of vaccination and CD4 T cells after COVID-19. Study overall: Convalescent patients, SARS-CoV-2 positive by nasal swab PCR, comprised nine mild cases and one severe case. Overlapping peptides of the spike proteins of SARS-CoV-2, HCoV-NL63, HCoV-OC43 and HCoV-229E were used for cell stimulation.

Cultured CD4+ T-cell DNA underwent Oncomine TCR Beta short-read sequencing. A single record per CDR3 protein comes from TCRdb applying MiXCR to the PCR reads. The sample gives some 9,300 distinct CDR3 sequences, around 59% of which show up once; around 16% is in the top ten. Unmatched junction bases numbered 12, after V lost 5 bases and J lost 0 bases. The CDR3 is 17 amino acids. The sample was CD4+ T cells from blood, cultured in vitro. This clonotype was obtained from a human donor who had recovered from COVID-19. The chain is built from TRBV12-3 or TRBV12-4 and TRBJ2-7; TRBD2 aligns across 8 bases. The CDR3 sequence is CASSPRRVAGSSYEQYF. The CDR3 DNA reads TGTGCCAGCAGTCCCCGCCGGGTAGCGGGGAGCTCCTACGAGCAGTACTTC.